This is a list of T cell receptor beta chains from one sample in a study of response to subunit inactivated influenza vaccine. TCRdb recomputed calls from the RT-PCR reads with MiXCR, one row per CDR3 protein. Of 650,000 to 800,000 distinct CDR3 sequences in the sample, approximately 17% were seen once. The sequences come from PBMCs from blood, collected roughly 5 days after vaccination. These receptors were collected from a man between 45 and 60 years old who received an inactivated influenza vaccine. Both conserved end residues are part of each CDR3. Fields, in order: clone size, D gene, V gene, J gene, CDR3 DNA, CDR3 protein. The D gene is left open where the match is weak. Only some rows state a clone size, as once, few, many or a class for expanded clones.

size: few
D: TRBD2
V: TRBV7-2
J: TRBJ2-2
DNA: TGTGCCAGCAGCCTCAAGCGGGAGACCGGGGAGCTGTTTTTT
CDR3: CASSLKRETGELFF

size: few
D: -
V: TRBV20-1
J: TRBJ2-1
DNA: TGCAGTGCAAGAACTACTAGCTCCTACAATGAGCAGTTCTTC
CDR3: CSARTTSSYNEQFF

size: -
D: -
V: TRBV9
J: TRBJ2-2
DNA: TGTGCCAGCAGCTCAAGGGACGCACCTTGGGCCGGGGAGCTGTTTTTT
CDR3: CASSSRDAPWAGELFF

size: -
D: TRBD1
V: TRBV7-2
J: TRBJ1-3
DNA: TGTGCCAGCAGCTCGGGACAGCTAAACACCATATATTTT
CDR3: CASSSGQLNTIYF

size: -
D: -
V: TRBV6-2/TRBV6-3
J: TRBJ2-7
DNA: TGTGCCAGCTGCTTTTATCCCTCCCCCTACGAGCAGTACTTC
CDR3: CASCFYPSPYEQYF

size: -
D: -
V: TRBV20-1
J: TRBJ2-3
DNA: TGCAGTGCTAGACAACCTAGTGGAGATACGCAGTATTTT
CDR3: CSARQPSGDTQYF

size: many
D: -
V: TRBV29-1
J: TRBJ1-4
DNA: TGCAGCGCCAGGGATGAAAAACTGTTTTTT
CDR3: CSARDEKLFF

size: -
D: -
V: TRBV4-1
J: TRBJ2-4
DNA: TGCGCCAGCAGCCAAACGGACCTAGCCAAAAACATTCAGTACTTC
CDR3: CASSQTDLAKNIQYF

size: -
D: -
V: TRBV9
J: TRBJ2-2
DNA: TGTGCCAGCAGCGCCCATCCAGGGGCGGGGACCGGGGAGCTGTTTTTT
CDR3: CASSAHPGAGTGELFF

size: -
D: TRBD1
V: TRBV18
J: TRBJ2-7
DNA: TGTGCCAGCTCACCAGAAGACAGGGGTATCTACGAGCAGTACTTC
CDR3: CASSPEDRGIYEQYF

size: -
D: -
V: TRBV5-1
J: TRBJ2-4
DNA: TGCGCCAGCAGCGTGGACAGTGCCAAAAACATTCAGTACTTC
CDR3: CASSVDSAKNIQYF

size: few
D: -
V: TRBV3-1
J: TRBJ2-3
DNA: TGTGCCAGCAGCCAATGGCGAAGGGATACGCAGTATTTT
CDR3: CASSQWRRDTQYF

size: few
D: -
V: TRBV12-3/TRBV12-4
J: TRBJ1-1
DNA: TGTGCCAGCAGCCCAGACGGGGGGCGGGCTGAAGCTTTCTTT
CDR3: CASSPDGGRAEAFF

size: -
D: TRBD2
V: TRBV28
J: TRBJ2-7
DNA: TGTGCCAGCACGGGTGGGAGGGCCCCCTACGAGCAGTACTTC
CDR3: CASTGGRAPYEQYF

size: -
D: TRBD2
V: TRBV11-1
J: TRBJ2-2
DNA: TGTGCCAGCAGCCCGGGACTAGCGGGGAGTTCCTCGAACACCGGGGAGCTGTTTTTT
CDR3: CASSPGLAGSSSNTGELFF

size: -
D: TRBD1
V: TRBV10-3
J: TRBJ2-6
DNA: TGTGCCACCTTCAATAGGGGGCGCGGAGGCTCTGGGGCCAACGTCCTGACTTTC
CDR3: CATFNRGRGGSGANVLTF

size: -
D: -
V: TRBV30
J: TRBJ2-2
DNA: TGTGCCTGGAGTGTTGACACGGGAAACACCGGGGAGCTGTTTTTT
CDR3: CAWSVDTGNTGELFF

size: few
D: TRBD2
V: TRBV4-2
J: TRBJ2-1
DNA: TGTGCCAACAGCCAAGTCCTTGGACTAGCTATCAATGAGCAGTTCTTC
CDR3: CANSQVLGLAINEQFF

size: -
D: TRBD1
V: TRBV4-2
J: TRBJ1-3
DNA: TGTGCCAGCAGCCAAGATAGGACAGGGGGAAGAAACACCATATATTTT
CDR3: CASSQDRTGGRNTIYF

size: few
D: TRBD1
V: TRBV5-1
J: TRBJ2-2
DNA: TGCGCCAGCAGCTTATCCTTGATAGGACAGGGCTACACCGGGGAGCTGTTTTTT
CDR3: CASSLSLIGQGYTGELFF

size: many
D: -
V: TRBV5-1
J: TRBJ2-3
DNA: TGCGCCAGCAGCCAGAGAGATACGCAGTATTTT
CDR3: CASSQRDTQYF

size: -
D: TRBD2
V: TRBV3-1
J: TRBJ2-7
DNA: TGTGCCAGCAGCCAAAGACTAGCGGGGCCCTACGAGCAGTACTTC
CDR3: CASSQRLAGPYEQYF

size: -
D: -
V: TRBV20-1
J: TRBJ2-4
DNA: TGCAGTGCTAGAGCCATCGCTGACAACGTTCAGTACTTC
CDR3: CSARAIADNVQYF

size: many
D: -
V: TRBV29-1
J: TRBJ2-1
DNA: TGCAGCGCCCAGTACTACAATGAGCAGTTCTTC
CDR3: CSAQYYNEQFF

size: few
D: -
V: TRBV5-1
J: TRBJ2-3
DNA: TGCGCCAGCAGAGAAGGCCTCGAGGATACGCAGTATTTT
CDR3: CASREGLEDTQYF

size: few
D: TRBD2
V: TRBV24-1
J: TRBJ2-3
DNA: TGTGCCACCAGTGCAAGCGGGATTACAGATACGCAGTATTTT
CDR3: CATSASGITDTQYF

size: few
D: -
V: TRBV6-1
J: TRBJ2-3
DNA: TGTGCCAGCAACCGAAAGGCAGGCACAGATACGCAGTATTTT
CDR3: CASNRKAGTDTQYF

size: -
D: -
V: TRBV3-1
J: TRBJ2-1
DNA: TGTGCCAGCAGCCAAGATCGGGGGGCGAAGTTCTTC
CDR3: CASSQDRGAKFF

size: -
D: -
V: TRBV7-2
J: TRBJ2-2
DNA: TGTGCCAGCACCACCCGGAGCGGGAACACCGGGGAGCTGTTTTTT
CDR3: CASTTRSGNTGELFF

size: -
D: TRBD2
V: TRBV28
J: TRBJ2-5
DNA: TGTGCCAGCAGCTCTAGCGGGGGCCCCCAAGAGACCCAGTACTTC
CDR3: CASSSSGGPQETQYF

size: -
D: -
V: TRBV3-1
J: TRBJ2-4
DNA: TGTGCCAGCAGCCAGCCCGGCAGGATCAAAAACATTCAGTACTTC
CDR3: CASSQPGRIKNIQYF

size: few
D: TRBD1
V: TRBV12-3/TRBV12-4
J: TRBJ2-3
DNA: TGTGCCAGCAGTTCCTCCGGGACAGGGGGCAGAGATACGCAGTATTTT
CDR3: CASSSSGTGGRDTQYF

size: -
D: TRBD2
V: TRBV5-1
J: TRBJ2-2
DNA: TGCGCCAGCAGCACAGGGACTAGCGGGAGTTGGGAGCTGTTTTTT
CDR3: CASSTGTSGSWELFF

size: -
D: TRBD1
V: TRBV5-1
J: TRBJ2-7
DNA: TGCGCCAGTCACCCGGGACAGGGTTTGAGCTCCTACGAGCAGTACTTC
CDR3: CASHPGQGLSSYEQYF

size: many
D: -
V: TRBV10-3
J: TRBJ2-3
DNA: TGTGCCATCAGTGAATCGCGGGGGGACAGCAGCACAGATACGCAGTATTTT
CDR3: CAISESRGDSSTDTQYF

size: few
D: TRBD1
V: TRBV27
J: TRBJ2-7
DNA: TGTGCCAGCAGTTTACCAGGGGGCATCGAGCAGTACTTC
CDR3: CASSLPGGIEQYF

size: few
D: -
V: TRBV20-1
J: TRBJ2-7
DNA: TGCAGTGCTTTGGGGTCCTCCTACGAGCAGTACTTC
CDR3: CSALGSSYEQYF

size: -
D: -
V: TRBV18
J: TRBJ1-5
DNA: TGTGCCAGCTCGTCCGGGACACCTGGAGGGGGTCAGCCCCAGCATTTT
CDR3: CASSSGTPGGGQPQHF

size: -
D: TRBD1
V: TRBV10-3
J: TRBJ2-5
DNA: TGTGCCATCAGTGATATAATAGGACAGGCAGCCTTAAAAGAGACCCAGTACTTC
CDR3: CAISDIIGQAALKETQYF

size: -
D: -
V: TRBV28
J: TRBJ2-7
DNA: TGTGCCAGCAGTTTCCTCACAGATTACGAGCAGTACTTC
CDR3: CASSFLTDYEQYF

size: -
D: TRBD1
V: TRBV6-2/TRBV6-3
J: TRBJ2-7
DNA: TGTGCCAGCAGTAACCACAGGGGTCGGTACGAGCAGTACTTC
CDR3: CASSNHRGRYEQYF

size: few
D: -
V: TRBV20-1
J: TRBJ1-1
DNA: TGCAGTGCTAGAGATTGGGCAGGGTCGAACACTGAAGCTTTCTTT
CDR3: CSARDWAGSNTEAFF

size: -
D: -
V: TRBV24-1
J: TRBJ2-5
DNA: TGTGCCACCGCCGGGACGGCAAAACAAGAGACCCAGTACTTC
CDR3: CATAGTAKQETQYF

size: few
D: TRBD1
V: TRBV7-2
J: TRBJ2-5
DNA: TGTGCCAGCAGCTTAGCCCGACAGGGCAGGGAGACCCAGTACTTC
CDR3: CASSLARQGRETQYF

size: few
D: -
V: TRBV19
J: TRBJ1-5
DNA: TGTGCCAGTAGTCTTTACTCGACAGTGAAGGCCAATCAGCCCCAGCATTTT
CDR3: CASSLYSTVKANQPQHF

size: few
D: -
V: TRBV4-1
J: TRBJ2-5
DNA: TGCGCCAGCAGCCGACGACTAGTAGGTCAAGAGACCCAGTACTTC
CDR3: CASSRRLVGQETQYF

size: few
D: -
V: TRBV28
J: TRBJ2-3
DNA: TGTGCCAGCAGAGCCCCGGGACAAGGGGTTTCAGATACGCAGTATTTT
CDR3: CASRAPGQGVSDTQYF

size: few
D: TRBD1
V: TRBV6-2/TRBV6-3
J: TRBJ1-2
DNA: TGTGCCAGCAGACGACAGGGCGGGGAGCCCTATGGCTACACCTTC
CDR3: CASRRQGGEPYGYTF

size: -
D: TRBD2
V: TRBV5-5
J: TRBJ2-7
DNA: TGTGCCAGCAGCTTAAGACTAGCGGGACAAAGCTCCTACGAGCAGTACTTC
CDR3: CASSLRLAGQSSYEQYF

size: few
D: -
V: TRBV5-6
J: TRBJ1-6
DNA: TGTGCCAGCAGGCAGGGTGAATCACCCCTCCACTTT
CDR3: CASRQGESPLHF

size: few
D: -
V: TRBV5-1
J: TRBJ2-2
DNA: TGCGCCAGCAGCTTGGCCAGAGGCGGGGAGCTGTTTTTT
CDR3: CASSLARGGELFF

size: few
D: TRBD1
V: TRBV10-3
J: TRBJ1-4
DNA: TGTGCCATCAGGGAAGACAGGGCAACTAATGAAAAACTGTTTTTT
CDR3: CAIREDRATNEKLFF